The 20 T cell receptor beta chains presented below share a single source sample, sequenced in a study of T-cell reconstitution after alpha-beta-depleted transplantation in children. The TCRbeta library incorporated unique molecular identifiers. MiXCR was run by TCRdb on the PCR reads, yielding one entry per CDR3 protein. The table has hundreds of thousands of distinct CDR3 sequences, around 13% seen once. The sample was PBMCs, taken before TCRalphabeta/CD19-depleted stem cell transplant. These receptors were collected from a girl under 10 years old with congenital amegakaryocytic thrombocytopenia, due to receive a stem cell transplant.

Turning to this clonotype: This may stem from a read error, because a much larger clone lies one nucleotide away. This rearrangement joins TRBV6-5 to TRBJ1-2, with TRBD1 as a possible D gene (5 bases). The V gene's germline CDR1 is MNHEY and CDR2 SVGAGI. This CDR3 contains 11 residues. The V end was cut by 2 bases, the J end by 12 bases, with 10 bases between. As DNA, the CDR3 is TGTGCCAGCAGTTACGGGCAGGGCGACACCTTC. Translating gives CASSYGQGDTF.

This clonotype was seen a few times. The chain employs TRBV5-1 and TRBJ2-7, with D possibly being TRBD2 (6 bases). Germline loops: CDR1 SGHRS, CDR2 YFSETQ. This CDR3 contains 14 residues. The V end was cut by 3 bases, the J end by 0 bases, with 10 bases between. CDR3 in amino acids: CASSSSSGSYEQYF. CDR3 nucleotide sequence: TGCGCCAGCAGCTCCAGTAGCGGCTCCTACGAGCAGTACTTC.

A word on this clonotype: Germline is not matched at one junction end, which may reflect a read error. The rearrangement joins TRBV20-1 to TRBJ2-7; D is unclear. The length of the CDR3 is 12 residues. Per germline, CDR1 DFQATT and CDR2 SNEGSKA (reference sequence). CDR3 nucleotide sequence: TGCAGTGCTAGTGGGGTTTCTTACGAGCAGCACTTC. Amino acids: CSASGVSYEQHF.

This clonotype was detected ten times or more. The rearrangement uses TRBV6-1 and TRBJ2-2; D is undetermined. Looked up from germline, CDR1 is MNHNS and CDR2 is SASEGT. There are 14 residues in the CDR3. Trimming took off 6 bases at V and 6 bases at J, with 14 bases between the two ends. The CDR3 sequence is CASSLQKGPGELFF. CDR3 in DNA: TGTGCCAGCAGCCTGCAGAAGGGTCCCGGGGAGCTGTTTTTT.

This clonotype was counted at least ten times. The chain employs TRBV5-1 and TRBJ2-1, with TRBD2 as a possible D gene (5 bases). V lost 4 bases to trimming and J lost 6 bases, with 17 bases between them. Germline lookup yields CDR1 SGHRS and CDR2 YFSETQ. CDR3 length: 15 amino acids. CDR3 protein: CASSAAGGSVNEQFF. The CDR3 bases are TGCGCCAGCAGCGCGGCGGGCGGGTCAGTCAATGAGCAGTTCTTC.

The chain combines TRBV7-9 with TRBJ1-2; unclear D gene. Germline V lookup: CDR1 SEHNR, CDR2 FQNEAQ (reference sequence). The germline V and J ends were trimmed by 4 bases and 4 bases, with 13 bases remaining between them. CDR3 length: 14 amino acids. This chain's CDR3 is CASSYTGISYGYTF. As DNA, the CDR3 is TGTGCCAGCAGCTATACCGGTATTTCCTATGGCTACACCTTC.

This clonotype was seen at least ten times. This chain connects TRBV5-1 to TRBJ2-3; D perhaps matches TRBD1 (6 bases). Germline CDR1 and CDR2: SGHRS and YFSETQ. The CDR3 covers 14 residues. Trimming pared 5 bases from V and 5 bases from J, leaving 15 bases between. CDR3 residues: CASRGTSAQDTQYF. The CDR3 bases are TGCGCCAGCAGGGGGACATCTGCGCAAGATACGCAGTATTTT.

This chain joins TRBV27 and TRBJ2-7; D gene unclear. CDR1 is MNHEY, CDR2 SMNVEV, per germline (reference sequence). The ends were cut back, 2 bases at V and 6 bases at J, with 14 bases in the middle. This CDR3 has 14 amino acids. CDR3 bases: TGTGCCAGCAGTTTACTTTCCCCTACTTTCGAGCAGTACTTC. Encoded protein: CASSLLSPTFEQYF.

This clonotype was seen ten or more times. The gene calls are TRBV20-1 and TRBJ2-2; perhaps TRBD1 as D (6 bases). Looked up from germline, CDR1 is DFQATT and CDR2 is SNEGSKA (reference sequence). V was clipped by 6 bases and J by 7 bases, with 15 bases between them. The CDR3 has 13 amino acids. The CDR3 loop reads CSALGARFGELFF. CDR3 DNA: TGCAGTGCGTTGGGGGCGAGGTTCGGGGAGCTGTTTTTT.

This clonotype has a count of ten or more. The J gene is TRBJ2-2, the V gene TRBV5-1; D uncertain. Per the germline V gene, CDR1 is SGHRS and CDR2 is YFSETQ. The CDR3 totals 15 residues. V lost 5 bases, J lost 3 bases, and 14 bases lay in between. The CDR3 loop is CASSSITLDTGELFF. CDR3 DNA sequence: TGCGCCAGCAGTAGTATCACACTCGACACCGGGGAGCTGTTTTTT.

The chain joins TRBV4-1 to TRBJ2-5; no clear D. The germline V gene encodes CDR1 MGHRA and CDR2 YSYEKL. CDR3 length: 14 residues. V was clipped by 1 base and J by 4 bases, with 10 bases between them. The CDR3 nucleotides read TGCGCCAGCAGCCAAGTGGCTGGCAGAGAGACCCAGTACTTC. Encoded protein: CASSQVAGRETQYF.

This clonotype has a count of ten or more. V usage is TRBV12-3 or TRBV12-4 and J usage is TRBJ2-7; D remains ambiguous. The CDR3 has 13 residues. V was shortened by 9 bases and J by 3 bases, with 15 bases between the two germline ends. The CDR3: CASQASLLYEQYF. CDR3 bases: TGTGCCAGTCAGGCGAGCTTACTCTACGAGCAGTACTTC.

This clonotype appeared many times. This chain connects TRBV15 to TRBJ2-3; 12 nucleotides align to TRBD2. Germline trimming cut 0 bases from V and 2 bases from J; bases unmatched to any gene: 3. The CDR3 loop spans 17 amino acids. The V gene's germline CDR1 is LNHNV and CDR2 YYDKDF (reference sequence). The DNA for the CDR3 is TGTGCCACCAGCAGAGATCGACTAGCGGGAGACACAGATACGCAGTATTTT. This codes for CATSRDRLAGDTDTQYF.

This clonotype has ten or more counts. The chain is built from TRBV12-3 or TRBV12-4 and TRBJ2-5; tentatively, D is TRBD1 or TRBD2 (5 bases each). The CDR3 has 14 amino acids. Trimming removed 7 bases at V and 4 bases at J, with 16 bases between. Here the CDR3 reads CASTLSPRGETQYF. In DNA, the CDR3 is TGTGCCAGCACCTTATCACCGAGGGGAGAGACCCAGTACTTC.

V and J are TRBV27 and TRBJ2-1; D is unresolved. V dropped 5 bases and J dropped 6 bases, with 14 bases sitting between them. This CDR3 comprises 14 residues. Germline V gene data show CDR1 as MNHEY and CDR2 as SMNVEV (reference sequence). This CDR3 is CASSPRSSANEQFF. CDR3 coding DNA: TGTGCCAGCAGTCCTAGATCGAGCGCCAATGAGCAGTTCTTC.

This clonotype appeared a few times. This rearrangement joins TRBV10-3 to TRBJ2-1, with D possibly TRBD2 on 5 matching bases. The length of the CDR3 is 17 residues. CDR1 ENHRY and CDR2 SYGVKD come from the germline V gene. The V end lost 0 bases, the J end lost 8 bases, and 20 bases lay between the germline ends. DNA for the CDR3: TGTGCCATCAGTGAGTCGAAAGGGTGGAGGCGCGGCGATGAGCAGTTCTTC. It yields the protein CAISESKGWRRGDEQFF.

This chain links TRBV20-1 with TRBJ2-7, with a possible D match to TRBD2 (6 bases). The CDR3 loop spans 16 amino acids. Trimming pared 0 bases from V and 5 bases from J, leaving 20 bases between. CDR1 is DFQATT and CDR2 is SNEGSKA in the germline V gene (reference sequence). The CDR3 DNA reads as TGCAGTGCTAGAGACGAAGCTGGAGGGCCGGGTCACGAGCAGTACTTC. It is translated as CSARDEAGGPGHEQYF.

The rearrangement links TRBV20-1 to TRBJ2-7; the D is unclear. Trimming cost V 2 bases and J 3 bases, with 11 bases left between them. From germline, CDR1 is DFQATT and CDR2 SNEGSKA (reference sequence). The CDR3 is 13 amino acids. The CDR3 loop is CSARPNLIYEQYF. CDR3 nucleotide sequence: TGCAGTGCTAGACCAAATCTAATCTACGAGCAGTACTTC.

This clonotype was counted at least ten times. V usage is TRBV29-1 and J usage is TRBJ1-4; a weak D match, TRBD1 (6 bases). V lost 6 bases to trimming and J lost 8 bases, with 22 bases between them. Germline assignment: CDR1 SQVTM and CDR2 ANQGSEA. The CDR3 length is 15 residues. For the CDR3, the DNA is TGCAGCGTCGAGAAGGTCGGGGGGCGGGAAGAAAAACTGTTTTTT. Encoded protein: CSVEKVGGREEKLFF.

Comments on this clonotype: A much larger clonotype is one base distant, so this may be a read error. Here the CDR3 DNA reads TGCAGCGTGAAATCCGGGACAGCGGATGGCTACACCTTC. Protein product: CSVKSGTADGYTF. The V and J genes are TRBV29-1 and TRBJ1-2; the match to TRBD1 covers 7 bases. The CDR3 is 13 amino acids. Germline CDR1 and CDR2: SQVTM and ANQGSEA. Trimming cost V 6 bases and J 6 bases; bases outside gene matches: 10.